This entry lists 10 T cell receptor beta chains sequenced from one sample in a study of blood T cells in healthy people across ages. Through a sample-barcoded 5' primer and a J-beta primer mix, a second PCR was run for about 7 to 12 cycles. TCRdb processed the 5' RACE reads anew with MiXCR; each CDR3 protein has one entry. The sample has approximately 780,000 distinct CDR3 sequences, around 25% seen once. These data were likewise used in another study, on T cells of mothers and their children.

Sequencing input: blood. Receptors originate from a boy younger than 18 in good health.

CDR3 in amino acids: CASSRGDSPLHF. The DNA of the CDR3 is TGCGCCAGCAGCCGGGGGGATTCACCCCTCCACTTT. This sequence joins TRBV10-2 and TRBJ1-6, with D possibly being TRBD1 (5 bases). CDR3 size: 12 residues. Germline V gene lookup returns CDR1 WSHSY and CDR2 SAAADI. V was pared by 6 bases and J by 8 bases, with 8 bases between.

This clonotype came up once. This chain connects TRBV7-3 to TRBJ2-3; D gene uncertain. Germline V gives CDR1 SGHTA, CDR2 FQGTGA. V was clipped by 1 base and J by 2 bases, with 7 bases between them. This CDR3 has 14 amino acids. In DNA, the CDR3 is TGTGCCAGCAGCTTAAACAGTTACACAGATACGCAGTATTTT. Its protein product is CASSLNSYTDTQYF.

V gene TRBV7-6 combines with J gene TRBJ1-2; possibly TRBD1 for D (5 bases). Per germline, CDR1 SGHVS and CDR2 FNYEAQ. Trimming removed 5 bases from V and 11 bases from J, with 24 bases in between. This CDR3 comprises 15 residues. The CDR3 sequence is CASSPWTGRTMRYTF. Here the CDR3 DNA reads TGTGCCAGCAGCCCCTGGACGGGACGGACTATGCGATACACCTTC.

This chain connects TRBV7-9 to TRBJ1-6, with D maybe TRBD1 (6 bases). V was cut by 5 bases and J by 8 bases, with 10 bases left in between. The CDR3 has 13 residues. Germline CDR1 and CDR2: SEHNR and FQNEAQ (reference sequence). The CDR3 sequence is CASSDQGYSPLHF. CDR3 coding DNA: TGTGCCAGCAGCGACCAGGGGTATTCACCCCTCCACTTT.

There are a few counts of this clonotype. The gene calls are TRBV4-1 and TRBJ1-4; D is undetermined. Germline V gene data show CDR1 as MGHRA and CDR2 as YSYEKL. Trimming shortened V by 4 bases and J by 13 bases, and 13 bases separated the two germline ends. CDR3 length equals 12 residues. The CDR3 spells CASSRGSSRLFF. CDR3 in DNA: TGCGCCAGCAGCCGCGGGTCCTCAAGACTGTTTTTT.

This clonotype was detected a few times. CDR3 sequence: CASSMLGAGETQYF. The CDR3 DNA follows: TGTGCCAGCAGCATGCTAGGGGCCGGGGAGACCCAGTACTTC. The rearrangement joins TRBV7-9 to TRBJ2-5, with D possibly TRBD1 on 5 matching bases. Germline lookup yields CDR1 SEHNR and CDR2 FQNEAQ (reference sequence). Trimming left V 5 bases short and J 5 bases short, with 15 bases between. CDR3 size: 14 residues.

The count of this clonotype is one. This sequence joins TRBV29-1 and TRBJ2-7; 7 bases line up with TRBD2. CDR3 length: 14 residues. Germline lookup yields CDR1 SQVTM and CDR2 ANQGSEA. V shed 4 bases and J 4 bases; nucleotides not matched to a gene: 10. CDR3 in amino acids: CSVVGLAVPYEQYF. In nucleotides, the CDR3 is TGCAGCGTTGTAGGGCTAGCGGTACCTTACGAGCAGTACTTC.

The chain has TRBV14 and TRBJ1-2; 9 bases fit TRBD1. CDR1 is SGHDN and CDR2 is FVKESK in the germline V gene. Trimming removed 2 bases from V and 7 bases from J; junction bases left unmatched: 8. The CDR3 has 15 amino acids. CDR3 DNA: TGTGCCAGCAGCCAATCCAACACAGGGGGCCGTGGCTACACCTTC. Amino acid sequence: CASSQSNTGGRGYTF.

The table lists this clonotype with a few counts. The genes are TRBV24-1 and TRBJ2-3, with 7 nucleotides matching TRBD1. The CDR3 sequence is 16 residues long. The V and J ends lost 3 bases and 0 bases, in that order; junction bases with no gene match: 5. Germline V gives CDR1 KGHDR, CDR2 SFDVKD. The CDR3 region has the DNA TGTGCCACCAGTGATCTACAGGGGCCCAGCACAGATACGCAGTATTTT. Protein: CATSDLQGPSTDTQYF.

This clonotype was seen ten or more times. The chain joins TRBV4-1 to TRBJ1-4; 7 positions match TRBD1. From germline, CDR1 is MGHRA and CDR2 YSYEKL. With V trimmed by 7 bases and J by 5 bases, 4 bases remained unmatched. The CDR3 spans 13 residues. The CDR3: CASKQGRNEKLFF. For the CDR3, the DNA is TGCGCCAGCAAACAGGGGAGGAATGAAAAACTGTTTTTT.